What follows is one T cell receptor beta chain and its context. CDR3 size: 18 residues. Trimming removed 5 bases from V and 2 bases from J; junction bases left unmatched: 14. The germline CDR1 and CDR2 sequences are SGHAT and FQDESV (reference sequence). These data are taken from a study of identical twins. Template switching added a universal primer site, and cDNA bore unique molecular identifiers. TCRdb re-called the 5' RACE reads with MiXCR, one entry per CDR3 protein. The sample has roughly 570,000 distinct CDR3 sequences, more than 9% seen once. These data also featured in a second study, about yellow fever vaccine responses in identical twins.

Sample: PBMCs. The clonotype comes from a woman aged 18-29 years in good health. The V gene is TRBV11-1, the J gene TRBJ2-3; TRBD2 matches 9 bases. The CDR3 loop is CASSIPQRASGITDTQYF. The DNA for the CDR3 is TGTGCCAGCAGCATTCCACAGCGAGCTAGCGGGATCACAGATACGCAGTATTTT. Full variable domain (remainder filled in from reference TRBV11-1 and TRBJ2-3): EAEVAQSPRYKITEKSQAVAFWCDPISGHATLYWYRQILGQGPELLVQFQDESVVDDSQLPKDRFSAERLKGVDSTLKIQPAELGDSAMYLCASSIPQRASGITDTQYFGPGTRLTVL.